This TCR beta chain came from a study of identical twins (dated by TCRdb to about 2016). The study in broad terms: To test whether fetal clonotypes persist, this study deep-sequenced TCR alpha and beta repertoires from monozygotic twins, from unrelated adults of various ages, and from cord blood. To rule out contamination, the twin experiments were replicated at different times with different library preparation protocols. General conclusions and limits of the study: In monozygotic twins, recombination models systematically underestimated out-of-frame TCR alpha sharing, but the models matched the sharing seen between unrelated individuals. Abundant cord blood beta clonotypes had fewer insertions, young adult naive repertoires showed a similar but weaker trend, and memory repertoires showed no such trend. Because the same donors could not be followed over many years, the conclusions depended on cross-sectional statistical analysis. Invariant T cells such as MAIT and iNKT could partly confound zero-insertion analyses, though diverse VJ usage argued against this for most clonotypes. Excess twin sharing in beta out-of-frame sequences was weaker because fewer shared sequences lowered the signal-to-noise ratio. Compared with coincidental sharing between unrelated individuals, out-of-frame TCR alpha sequences shared between twins showed an excess of sequences with low generation probability.

In this sample, this clonotype turned up many times. What antigen it recognizes has not been identified. The record has no base qualities; no much larger clone is one base away. All donors were healthy Caucasians. The twin cohort comprised three pairs of female monozygotic twins, all aged about 18 to 29 years. Positive isolation kits from Invitrogen were used to isolate CD4+ and CD8+ T cell populations. V was cut back by 3 bases and J by 11 bases, leaving a gap of 19 bases between them. CDR1 and CDR2, per the germline V gene (reference sequence), are MNHEY and SMNVEV. There are 14 amino acids in the CDR3, from cysteine to phenylalanine inclusive. CDR3 DNA only is kept here, 42 bases in frame from base 1. Library preparation employed 5' RACE. These reads were obtained on an Illumina HiSeq 2000. A universal primer binding site was added through template switching, and the final cDNA carried a unique molecular identifier so that TCR cDNA molecules could be counted accurately. Specific primers in the conserved constant-segment region were used to synthesize first-strand cDNA for the TCR alpha and beta chains. To control for contamination, every cDNA library was double barcoded, receiving both a SMART-Mk sample barcode and Illumina barcodes. TruSeq adapter sequences along with Illumina sample barcodes were introduced in two successive PCR steps. TCR alpha and beta cDNA libraries were sequenced on the Illumina HiSeq platform with custom primers. The authors' pipeline ran thus. MiGEC processed the raw reads to extract unique molecular identifiers, while MiXCR was used to determine the CDR3 positions. Recombination models were inferred per individual with the repgenHMM and IGoR tools using an EM algorithm. Shared clonotype analysis was performed with the tcR package in R, normalizing sharing by the product of cloneset sizes. Out-of-frame nonproductive sequences were analyzed to study raw recombination free of thymic and clonal selection effects. Using fastp at Q25 and MiXCR, TCRdb reprocessed the public reads and kept productive beta chains. Each entry merges the rows of one CDR3 protein and shows their most common DNA and genes. None of the V and J calls come from the authors' own analysis; TCRdb made them. This sample gives 450,000 to 650,000 distinct CDR3 sequences in total; 15% of them show up just once. The top ten clones comprise around 0.48% of the sample.

These same data were also listed under a study on yellow fever vaccine responses in identical twins. Reported in the second study: According to the authors, in identical twins the way T cells responded to vaccination appeared partly convergent and partly personalized. Focusing on identical twins, the study followed the T cell clones that responded to the vaccine, and did so with precision.

Sequencing input: CD4+ T cells sorted from blood. Here the chain combines TRBV27 and TRBJ2-5; the D segment might be TRBD1 or TRBD2, since each matches 6 bases. The source is a young woman in good health. The DNA reads as follows: TGTGCCAGCAGTTTTGGGGGTGTAGGGGGGAGGCAGTACTTC. Its protein product is CASSFGGVGGRQYF.